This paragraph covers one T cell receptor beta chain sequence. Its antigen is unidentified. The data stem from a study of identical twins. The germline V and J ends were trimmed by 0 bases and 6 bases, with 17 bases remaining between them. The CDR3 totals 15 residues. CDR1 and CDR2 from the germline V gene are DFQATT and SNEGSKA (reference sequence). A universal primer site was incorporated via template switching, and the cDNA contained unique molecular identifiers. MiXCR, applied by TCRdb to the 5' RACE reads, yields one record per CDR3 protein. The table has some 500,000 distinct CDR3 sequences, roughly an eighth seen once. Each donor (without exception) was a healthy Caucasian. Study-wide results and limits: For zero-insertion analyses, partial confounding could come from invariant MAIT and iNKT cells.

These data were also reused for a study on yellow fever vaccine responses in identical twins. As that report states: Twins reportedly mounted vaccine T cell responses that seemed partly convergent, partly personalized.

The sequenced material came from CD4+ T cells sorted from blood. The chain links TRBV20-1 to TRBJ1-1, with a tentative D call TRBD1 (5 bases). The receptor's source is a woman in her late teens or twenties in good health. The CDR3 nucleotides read TGCAGTGCTAGAGATTTCGGGCAGGGCGGCCCTGAAGCTTTCTTT. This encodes CSARDFGQGGPEAFF.